Ten or more counts support the clone carrying this T cell receptor beta chain. What it recognizes is unknown. V dropped 5 bases and J dropped 8; count of bases not matched to a gene: 15. This CDR3 region has 16 residues. Germline V gene lookup returns CDR1 SGHAT and CDR2 FQNNGV. This entry is derived from a study of regulatory T cells in long-lasting Graves disease. General study points: Persistent disease preferred TRBV28, TRBJ1-2 and TRBJ2-5; new disease, TRBV20-1 and TRBJ2-1.

Sample time point: newly diagnosed GD, antithyroid drugs for less than 3 months. The TCR library was made from RNA that had been extracted from PBMCs in TRIzol. In this cohort, patients came from an endocrinology department located in Xi'an, China. With iRepertoire HTBI primers and Arm-PCR of CDR3 regions, TCR beta libraries were built. Using its own MiXCR run on the multiplex PCR reads, TCRdb lists one record per CDR3 protein. This repertoire shows about 430,000 distinct CDR3 sequences, roughly 15% found once; its top ten account for over 7.5%. A further study also used this sample, focusing on T cells in Graves' hyperthyroidism and ophthalmopathy. From that second work: Most expanded thyroid clonotypes above 0.001 recurred in blood.

V usage is TRBV11-2 and J usage is TRBJ2-1; 7 bases fit TRBD2. This TCR derives from a woman between 40 and 55 years old with Graves disease. The source was peripheral blood mononuclear cells (PBMCs), collected at new diagnosis, from a patient treated with antithyroid drugs. In DNA form, the CDR3 reads TGTGCCAGCAGCCGGACGGGAGGTCAAGTTGTGGATGAGCAGTTCTTC. Protein sequence: CASSRTGGQVVDEQFF.